Below are 23 T cell receptor beta chains sequenced from a single sample in a study of blood T cell repertoires in COVID-19. Assay used: immunoSEQ multiplex PCR; TCRdb lists only in-frame clones, some missing. The sample lists 220,000 or so clones; nearly 90% were seen once. The sequencing input was PBMCs or T cells enriched from blood (not recorded which). Receptor source: a man aged 25 to 40 who had been exposed to COVID-19.

The chain links TRBV6-5 to TRBJ2-2; D is perhaps TRBD2 (7 bases). Trimming removed 0 bases at V and 10 bases at J, with 15 bases between. The CDR3 sequence is 15 residues long. From germline, CDR1 is MNHEY and CDR2 SVGAGI. CDR3 residues: CASSYSHGGPEELFF. CDR3 DNA sequence: TGTGCCAGCAGTTACTCCCACGGGGGGCCTGAGGAGCTGTTTTTT.

This chain uses TRBV13 with TRBJ1-5, with no clear D. V lost 2 bases to trimming and J lost 3 bases, with 8 bases between them. The CDR3 contains 14 residues. Looked up from germline, CDR1 is PRHDT and CDR2 is FYEKMQ (reference sequence). The CDR3 sequence is CASSLTGSNQPQHF. The CDR3 DNA reads as TGTGCCAGCAGCTTAACCGGGTCCAATCAGCCCCAGCATTTT.

This clone was seen once. The chain recombines TRBV3-1 (or the pseudogene TRBV3-2) with TRBJ1-6; D gene ambiguous. The length of the CDR3 is 15 residues. V dropped 2 bases and J dropped 6 bases, with 11 bases sitting between them. Germline V lookup: CDR1 LGHDT, CDR2 YNNKEL (reference sequence). CDR3 bases: TGTGCCAGCAGCCAACAGCCAGGATCTAATTCACCCCTCCACTTT. It encodes CASSQQPGSNSPLHF.

The rearrangement links TRBV7-9 to TRBJ1-1; TRBD1 agrees at 9 bases. V lost 4 bases to trimming and J lost 4 bases; unmatched junction nucleotides: 4. Germline assignment: CDR1 SEHNR and CDR2 FQNEAQ (reference sequence). The CDR3 length is 14 residues. The CDR3 sequence is CASSSRDRATEAFF. CDR3 coding DNA: TGTGCCAGCAGCTCCCGGGACAGGGCCACTGAAGCTTTCTTT.

The sample holds one count of this clone. This sequence joins TRBV28 and TRBJ1-5; D remains unclear. From germline, CDR1 is MDHEN and CDR2 SYDVKM. Deletions cut 2 bases from V and 2 bases from J, with 10 bases between. CDR3 length: 15 residues. The CDR3 spells CASSLGPRGNQPQHF. CDR3 in DNA: TGTGCCAGCAGTTTAGGTCCGAGGGGCAATCAGCCCCAGCATTTT. Full variable domain (remainder filled in from reference TRBV28 and TRBJ1-5): DVKVTQSSRYLVKRTGEKVFLECVQDMDHENMFWYRQDPGLGLRLIYFSYDVKMKEKGDIPEGYSVSREKKERFSLILESASTNQTSMYLCASSLGPRGNQPQHFGDGTRLSIL.

The gene calls are TRBV9 and TRBJ2-1, with D possibly TRBD1 on 5 matching bases. Trimming pared 4 bases from V and 0 bases from J, leaving 11 bases between. The CDR3 is made up of 15 amino acids. The V gene's germline CDR1 is SGDLS and CDR2 YYNGEE. Here the CDR3 reads CASSSDSPSYNEQFF. The CDR3 nucleotides are TGTGCCAGCAGCTCCGACAGTCCCTCCTACAATGAGCAGTTCTTC.

This clone came up a few times. The chain couples TRBV10-2 to TRBJ2-5; tentative D call: TRBD1 (5 bases). The CDR3 is 15 residues long. Germline CDR1 WSHSY, CDR2 SAAADI. V was shortened by 2 bases and J by 0 bases, with 10 bases between the two germline ends. Here the CDR3 DNA reads TGCGCCAGCAGTGAGCCGACAGTCTACCAAGAGACCCAGTACTTC. Encoded protein: CASSEPTVYQETQYF.

The chain employs TRBV4-1 and TRBJ1-5; tentatively, D is TRBD1 (6 bases). The CDR3 loop spans 16 amino acids. Germline V lookup: CDR1 MGHRA, CDR2 YSYEKL. The ends were cut back, 2 bases at V and 2 bases at J, with 13 bases in the middle. CDR3: CASSQRQVMGNQPQHF. The CDR3 region has the DNA TGCGCCAGCAGCCAACGACAGGTTATGGGCAATCAGCCCCAGCATTTT.

The chain is built from TRBV7-8 and TRBJ1-6; no clear D. Germline CDR1 and CDR2: SGHVS and FQNEAQ. This CDR3 is built from 11 residues. V gave up 1 base and J gave up 14 bases, with 6 bases separating them. The CDR3 here is CASSLGGTLHF. Written as DNA, the CDR3 is TGTGCCAGCAGCTTAGGCGGGACCCTCCACTTT.

The chain carries TRBV6-5 and TRBJ2-5, with 7 positions matching TRBD2. Germline CDR1 MNHEY, CDR2 SVGAGI. The V and J ends lost 7 bases and 2 bases, in that order; junction bases with no gene match: 7. The CDR3 length is 14 residues. The CDR3 sequence: CASTLGGAQETQYF. The CDR3, as DNA: TGTGCCAGCACCCTGGGAGGGGCACAAGAGACCCAGTACTTC.

The CDR3 DNA follows: TGTGCCAGCAGTGAGACTAACACCGGGGAGCTGTTTTTT. It specifies CASSETNTGELFF. This chain connects TRBV6-4 to TRBJ2-2, with unresolved D. The CDR3 is made up of 13 amino acids. CDR1 is MRHNA and CDR2 is SNTAGT in the germline V gene. Trimming cost V 3 bases and J 2 bases, with 4 bases left between them.

This sequence joins TRBV11-2 and TRBJ1-3; D is ambiguous. V lost 5 bases and J 1 base, leaving 9 bases between the germline ends. Looked up from germline, CDR1 is SGHAT and CDR2 is FQNNGV. The CDR3 extends over 14 amino acids. The CDR3 region has the DNA TGTGCCAGCAGCCCGGGGAATTCTGGAAACACCATATATTTT. Protein: CASSPGNSGNTIYF.

The V gene is TRBV4-2, the J gene TRBJ2-3; 11 nucleotides match TRBD2. The CDR3 contains 18 residues. Trimming cost V 0 bases and J 4 bases; bases outside gene matches: 9. Germline-derived CDR1 and CDR2 are LGHNA and YNFKEQ. CDR3 DNA: TGTGCCAGCAGCCAAGAGGCTCATAGCGGGGGGGCTCCAGATACGCAGTATTTT. It codes for CASSQEAHSGGAPDTQYF.

The J gene is TRBJ2-7, the V gene TRBV7-2; D perhaps matches TRBD2 (7 bases). Trimming removed 2 bases at V and 4 bases at J, with 15 bases between. This CDR3 region has 15 residues. The germline gives CDR1 SGHTA, CDR2 FQGNSA. CDR3 region: CASSLTGGAGYEQYF. CDR3 DNA: TGTGCCAGCAGCTTAACGGGGGGCGCAGGATACGAGCAGTACTTC.

The CDR3 DNA is TGTGCCAGCAGCTTAGCCCTTACAGGGCAGAACACTGAAGCTTTCTTT. Amino acid sequence: CASSLALTGQNTEAFF. The V gene is TRBV7-9, the J gene TRBJ1-1, with D possibly matching TRBD1 (6 bases). This CDR3 has 16 amino acids. The germline V gene has CDR1 SEHNR and CDR2 FQNEAQ (reference sequence). V was pared by 0 bases and J by 1 base, with 12 bases between.

The chain has TRBV4-1 and TRBJ1-2; TRBD1 matches 7 bases. The CDR3 covers 15 residues. V shed 1 base, J shed 5 bases, and the junction held 7 bases outside the gene matches. Germline V gives CDR1 MGHRA, CDR2 YSYEKL. DNA for the CDR3: TGCGCCAGCAGCCAAGGGTCGGAGGACAGGTATGGCTACACCTTC. Its translation: CASSQGSEDRYGYTF.

This clone was found once. The chain is built from TRBV15 and TRBJ1-3, with 7 bases that match TRBD1. This CDR3 is built from 12 residues. Germline V gives CDR1 LNHNV, CDR2 YYDKDF (reference sequence). The ends lost 3 bases at V and 7 bases at J; junction bases unmatched: 0. The CDR3 is CATSRTGNTIYF. The CDR3, as DNA: TGTGCCACCAGCAGGACAGGGAACACCATATATTTT. The full variable domain, its missing parts supplied by reference TRBV15 and TRBJ1-3, is DAMVIQNPRYQVTQFGKPVTLSCSQTLNHNVMYWYQQKSSQAPKLLFHYYDKDFNNEADTPDNFQSRRPNTSFCFLDIRSPGLGDTAMYLCATSRTGNTIYFGEGSWLTVV.

This chain joins TRBV7-9 and TRBJ1-4; TRBD1 matches at 7 bases. CDR3 size: 16 residues. V lost 4 bases, J lost 0 bases, and 5 bases stayed unmatched. CDR1 and CDR2 (germline): SEHNR, FQNEAQ (reference sequence). The CDR3 protein is CASSSGQRATNEKLFF. The CDR3 DNA reads as TGTGCCAGCAGCTCGGGACAGCGTGCAACTAATGAAAAACTGTTTTTT.

This clone showed up just once. The chain couples TRBV6-5 to TRBJ2-7; the match to TRBD2 covers 7 bases. From germline, CDR1 is MNHEY and CDR2 SVGAGI. Trimming cost V 5 bases and J 6 bases; bases outside gene matches: 7. The CDR3 consists of 13 residues. Here the CDR3 reads CASSRGGGGEQYF. CDR3 bases: TGTGCCAGCAGTCGCGGGGGAGGTGGCGAGCAGTACTTC.

A single count supports this clone. This chain uses TRBV5-1 with TRBJ2-1; D might be TRBD1 (7 bases). Looked up from germline, CDR1 is SGHRS and CDR2 is YFSETQ. The CDR3 has 17 amino acids. V dropped 3 bases and J dropped 5 bases, with 21 bases sitting between them. The CDR3, as DNA: TGCGCCAGCAGCTGGGGGGTGAGACAGGGCATTCACAATGAGCAGTTCTTC. It is translated as CASSWGVRQGIHNEQFF.

V and J are TRBV9 and TRBJ2-2, with D maybe TRBD2 (5 bases). V was shortened by 0 bases and J by 7 bases, with 16 bases between the two germline ends. From germline, CDR1 is SGDLS and CDR2 YYNGEE. This CDR3 contains 16 residues. The CDR3 spells CASSVVSGQMGGELFF. The DNA of the CDR3 is TGTGCCAGCAGCGTAGTGAGCGGTCAGATGGGCGGGGAGCTGTTTTTT.

V is TRBV20-1 and J is TRBJ2-7; D remains unclear. CDR3 length: 11 amino acids. Between the trimmed V and J ends, which lost 1 base and 2 bases, there was a span of 3 bases. Germline V gene data show CDR1 as DFQATT and CDR2 as SNEGSKA (reference sequence). CDR3 DNA: TGCAGTGCTAGAGTTACCTACGAGCAGTACTTC. The encoded protein is CSARVTYEQYF.

The chain combines TRBV9 with TRBJ1-3, with 9 positions matching TRBD1. J was trimmed by 1 base and V by 0 bases; bases with no gene match: 2. This CDR3 contains 16 residues. The V gene's germline CDR1 is SGDLS and CDR2 YYNGEE. The DNA for the CDR3 is TGTGCCAGCAGCGTAGGGACAGGGGCTTCTGGAAACACCATATATTTT. This translates into CASSVGTGASGNTIYF.